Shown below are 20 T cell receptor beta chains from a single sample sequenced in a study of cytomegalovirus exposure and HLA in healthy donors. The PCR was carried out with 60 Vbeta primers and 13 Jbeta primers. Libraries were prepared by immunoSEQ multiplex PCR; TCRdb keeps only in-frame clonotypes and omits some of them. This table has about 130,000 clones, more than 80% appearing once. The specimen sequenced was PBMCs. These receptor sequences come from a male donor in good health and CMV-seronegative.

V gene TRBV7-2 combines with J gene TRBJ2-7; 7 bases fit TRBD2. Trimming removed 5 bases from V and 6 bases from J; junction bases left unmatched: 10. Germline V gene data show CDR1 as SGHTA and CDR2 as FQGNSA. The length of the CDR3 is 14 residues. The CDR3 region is CASSGTGGMSEQYF. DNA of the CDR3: TGTGCCAGCAGCGGCACCGGGGGGATGAGCGAGCAGTACTTC.

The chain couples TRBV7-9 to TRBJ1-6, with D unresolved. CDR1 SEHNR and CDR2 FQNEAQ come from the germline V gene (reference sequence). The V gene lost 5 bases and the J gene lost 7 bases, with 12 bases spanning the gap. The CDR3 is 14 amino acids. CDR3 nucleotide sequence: TGTGCCAGCAGCGAGGGTATGGGAAATTCACCCCTCCACTTT. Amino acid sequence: CASSEGMGNSPLHF.

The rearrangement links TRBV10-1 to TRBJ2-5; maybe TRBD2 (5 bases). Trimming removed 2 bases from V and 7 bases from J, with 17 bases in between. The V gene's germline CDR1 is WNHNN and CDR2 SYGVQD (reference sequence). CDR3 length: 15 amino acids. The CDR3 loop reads CASSERLPGMGTQYF. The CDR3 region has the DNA TGCGCCAGCAGTGAGAGGTTGCCGGGAATGGGGACCCAGTACTTC.

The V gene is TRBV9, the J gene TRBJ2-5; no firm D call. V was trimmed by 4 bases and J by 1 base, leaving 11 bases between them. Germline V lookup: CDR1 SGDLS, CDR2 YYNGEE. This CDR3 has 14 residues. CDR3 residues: CASSPRVTQETQYF. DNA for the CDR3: TGTGCCAGCAGCCCCCGGGTCACCCAAGAGACCCAGTACTTC. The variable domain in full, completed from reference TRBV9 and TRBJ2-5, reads DSGVTQTPKHLITATGQRVTLRCSPRSGDLSVYWYQQSLDQGLQFLIQYYNGEERAKGNILERFSAQQFPDLHSELNLSSLELGDSALYFCASSPRVTQETQYFGPGTRLLVL.

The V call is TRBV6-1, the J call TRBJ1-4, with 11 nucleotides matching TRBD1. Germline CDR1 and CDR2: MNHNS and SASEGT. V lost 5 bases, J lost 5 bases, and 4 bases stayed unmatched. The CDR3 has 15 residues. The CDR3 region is CASSLRTGGNEKLFF. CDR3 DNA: TGTGCCAGCAGTCTTAGGACAGGGGGCAATGAAAAACTGTTTTTT.

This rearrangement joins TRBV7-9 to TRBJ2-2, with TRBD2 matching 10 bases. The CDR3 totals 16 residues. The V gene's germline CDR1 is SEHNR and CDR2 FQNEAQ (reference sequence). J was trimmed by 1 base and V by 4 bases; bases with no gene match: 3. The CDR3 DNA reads TGTGCCAGCAGCTCCCGACTAGCGGGGAACACCGGGGAGCTGTTTTTT. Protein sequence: CASSSRLAGNTGELFF. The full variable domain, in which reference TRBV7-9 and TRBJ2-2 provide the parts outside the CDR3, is DTGVSQNPRHKITKRGQNVTFRCDPISEHNRLYWYRQTLGQGPEFLTYFQNEAQLEKSRLLSDRFSAERPKGSFSTLEIQRTEQGDSAMYLCASSSRLAGNTGELFFGEGSRLTVL.

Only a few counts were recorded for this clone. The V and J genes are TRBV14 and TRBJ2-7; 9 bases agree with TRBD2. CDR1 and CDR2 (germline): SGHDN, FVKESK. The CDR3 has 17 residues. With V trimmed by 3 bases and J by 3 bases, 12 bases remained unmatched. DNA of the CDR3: TGTGCCAGCAGCCATGACGCCCCTAGCGGGATTAGCTACGAGCAGTACTTC. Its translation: CASSHDAPSGISYEQYF. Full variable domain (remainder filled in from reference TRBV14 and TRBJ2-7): EAGVTQFPSHSVIEKGQTVTLRCDPISGHDNLYWYRRVMGKEIKFLLHFVKESKQDESGMPNNRFLAERTGGTYSTLKVQPAELEDSGVYFCASSHDAPSGISYEQYFGPGTRLTVT.

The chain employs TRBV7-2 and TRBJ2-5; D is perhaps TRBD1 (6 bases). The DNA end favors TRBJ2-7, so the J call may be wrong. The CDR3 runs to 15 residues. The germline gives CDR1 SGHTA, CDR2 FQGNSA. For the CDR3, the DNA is TGTGCCAGCAGCTGGGGACATAACCCCTCCTACGAGCAGTACTTC. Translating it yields CASSWGHNPSYEQYF.

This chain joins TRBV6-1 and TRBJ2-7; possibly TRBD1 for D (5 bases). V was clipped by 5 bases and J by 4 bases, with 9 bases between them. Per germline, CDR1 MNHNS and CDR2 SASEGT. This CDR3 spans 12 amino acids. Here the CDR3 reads CASSIRVYEQYF. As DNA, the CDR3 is TGTGCCAGCAGTATCAGGGTTTACGAGCAGTACTTC.

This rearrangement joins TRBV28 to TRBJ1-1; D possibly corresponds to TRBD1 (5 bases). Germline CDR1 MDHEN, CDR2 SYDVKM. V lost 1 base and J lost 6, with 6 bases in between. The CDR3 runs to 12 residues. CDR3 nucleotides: TGTGCCAGCAGTTTATTACAGGCTGAAGCTTTCTTT. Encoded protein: CASSLLQAEAFF.

The CDR3, as DNA: TGTGCCAGCAGCATTAGCGGGAGGGTCGGCACCGGGGAGCTGTTTTTT. As protein: CASSISGRVGTGELFF. The J gene is TRBJ2-2, the V gene TRBV7-6; 11 positions agree with TRBD2. CDR3 length equals 16 residues. After removal of 5 bases from V and 4 bases from J, the junction contained 6 bases not matched to a gene. The germline gives CDR1 SGHVS, CDR2 FNYEAQ.

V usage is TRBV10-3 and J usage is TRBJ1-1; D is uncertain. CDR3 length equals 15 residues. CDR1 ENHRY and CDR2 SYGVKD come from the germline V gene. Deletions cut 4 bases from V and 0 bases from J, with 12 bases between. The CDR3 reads CAISGYSNMNTEAFF. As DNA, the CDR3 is TGTGCCATCAGTGGCTACAGCAACATGAACACTGAAGCTTTCTTT.

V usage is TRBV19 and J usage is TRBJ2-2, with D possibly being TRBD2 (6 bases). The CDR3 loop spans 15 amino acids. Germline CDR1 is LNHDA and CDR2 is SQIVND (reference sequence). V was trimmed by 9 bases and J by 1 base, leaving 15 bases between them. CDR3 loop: CASNRGGKNTGELFF. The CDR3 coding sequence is TGTGCCAGCAATAGAGGCGGGAAGAACACCGGGGAGCTGTTTTTT.

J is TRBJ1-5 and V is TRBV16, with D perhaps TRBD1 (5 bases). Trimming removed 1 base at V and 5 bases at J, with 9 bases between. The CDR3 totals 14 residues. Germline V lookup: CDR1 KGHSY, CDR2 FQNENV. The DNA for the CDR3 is TGTGCCAGCAGCCAATTTGACAGCCATCAGCCCCAGCATTTT. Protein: CASSQFDSHQPQHF. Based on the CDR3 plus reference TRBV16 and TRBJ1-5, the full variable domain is GEEVAQTPKHLVRGEGQKAKLYCAPIKGHSYVFWYQQVLKNEFKFLISFQNENVFDETGMPKERFSAKCLPNSPCSLEIQATKLEDSAVYFCASSQFDSHQPQHFGDGTRLSIL.

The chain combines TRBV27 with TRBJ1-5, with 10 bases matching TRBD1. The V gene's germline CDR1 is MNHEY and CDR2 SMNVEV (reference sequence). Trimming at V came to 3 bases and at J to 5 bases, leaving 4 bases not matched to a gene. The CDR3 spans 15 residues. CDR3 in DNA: TGTGCCAGCAGTTTCTTTGGGACAGGGGATCAGCCCCAGCATTTT. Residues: CASSFFGTGDQPQHF.

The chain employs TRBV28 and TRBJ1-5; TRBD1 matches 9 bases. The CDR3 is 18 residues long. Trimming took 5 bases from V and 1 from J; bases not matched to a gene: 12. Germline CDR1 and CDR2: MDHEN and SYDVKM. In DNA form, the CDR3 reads TGTGCCAGCAGTCGTCTGGACAGGGGAAAAATGAGCAATCAGCCCCAGCATTTT. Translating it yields CASSRLDRGKMSNQPQHF.

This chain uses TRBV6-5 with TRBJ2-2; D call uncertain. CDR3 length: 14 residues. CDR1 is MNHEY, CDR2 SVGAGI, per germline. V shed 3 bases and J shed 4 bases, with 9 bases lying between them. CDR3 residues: CASSYRVPTGELFF. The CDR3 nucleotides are TGTGCCAGCAGTTATCGCGTCCCCACCGGGGAGCTGTTTTTT.

The CDR3 spells CASSGGFTYEQYF. The CDR3 bases are TGTGCCAGCTCCGGGGGGTTTACCTACGAGCAGTACTTC. This chain joins TRBV25-1 and TRBJ2-7; 7 nucleotides agree with TRBD2. CDR3 length: 13 amino acids. After removal of 8 bases from V and 2 bases from J, the junction contained 6 bases not matched to a gene. Germline-derived CDR1 and CDR2 are MGHDK and SYGVNS.

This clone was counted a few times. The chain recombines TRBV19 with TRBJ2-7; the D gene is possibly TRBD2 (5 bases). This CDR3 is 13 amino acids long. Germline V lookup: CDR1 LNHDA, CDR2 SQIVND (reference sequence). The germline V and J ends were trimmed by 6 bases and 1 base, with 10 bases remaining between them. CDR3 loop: CASSGERSYEQYF. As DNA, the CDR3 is TGTGCCAGTAGCGGGGAGCGTTCCTACGAGCAGTACTTC.

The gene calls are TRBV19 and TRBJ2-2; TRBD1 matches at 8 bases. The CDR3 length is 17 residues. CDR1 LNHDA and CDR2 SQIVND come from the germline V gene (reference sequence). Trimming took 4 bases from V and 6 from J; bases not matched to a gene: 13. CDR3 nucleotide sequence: TGTGCCAGTAGTACCTATTCGACAGGGGTCGTATCCGGGGAGCTGTTTTTT. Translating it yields CASSTYSTGVVSGELFF.